The sample holds a few counts of the clone carrying this T cell receptor beta chain. Sequencing targeted expressed TCRB transcripts, as all isolated RNA had been reverse transcribed. Only in-frame clones appear in the TCRdb table, and some are missing; sequencing was by immunoSEQ multiplex PCR. The sample contains more than 300,000 clones, roughly 15% of which appear only once. This specimen belongs to a study of beta chain features in type 1 diabetes. The source is a woman younger than 35 in good health. What was sequenced was naive CD4+ T cells from blood.

CDR3 sequence: CAWRGSGRGLNEQFF. CDR3 sequence (DNA): TGTGCCTGGAGGGGAAGCGGGAGGGGGCTCAATGAGCAGTTCTTC. The chain couples TRBV30 to TRBJ2-1, with 10 bases matching TRBD2. CDR3 length: 15 amino acids. Trimming removed 3 bases from V and 6 bases from J; junction bases left unmatched: 8. CDR1 is GTSNPN, CDR2 SVGIG, per germline (reference sequence).